The 18 T cell receptor beta chains given below trace back to one sample, sequenced in a study of vaccination and CD4 T cells after COVID-19. Treatment: approximately 11-day PBMC culture with coronavirus spike peptide pools or control peptides (ViraFEST assay). The study sequenced cultured CD4+ T cell DNA using the Oncomine TCR Beta short-read assay. TCRdb reanalysed the PCR reads using MiXCR and keeps one entry per CDR3 protein. Among about 19,000 distinct CDR3 sequences listed, roughly three fifths were seen once. Their specific antigens are unknown. Sequenced: CD4+ T cells from blood, cultured in vitro. The source is a human donor who had recovered from COVID-19.

V gene TRBV15 combines with J gene TRBJ2-3; 9 bases agree with TRBD2. This CDR3 region has 16 residues. The germline gives CDR1 LNHNV, CDR2 YYDKDF (reference sequence). Germline trimming cut 3 bases from V and 2 bases from J; bases unmatched to any gene: 6. The CDR3 reads CATSSALAGVTDTQYF. The CDR3 region has the DNA TGTGCCACCAGCAGCGCCTTAGCGGGGGTCACAGATACGCAGTATTTT.

The rearrangement links TRBV6-2 or TRBV6-3 to TRBJ2-6, with unresolved D. The V and J ends lost 0 bases and 2 bases respectively, with 2 bases between them. Germline V lookup: CDR1 MNHEY, CDR2 SVGEGT. The CDR3 sequence is 14 residues long. The CDR3 DNA reads TGTGCCAGCAGTTACTCGACTGGGGCCAACGTCCTGACTTTC. This sequence encodes CASSYSTGANVLTF.

This chain joins TRBV10-3 and TRBJ1-3; D perhaps matches TRBD1 (5 bases). V was pared by 0 bases and J by 4 bases, with 7 bases between. Germline V lookup: CDR1 ENHRY, CDR2 SYGVKD. This CDR3 is 14 amino acids long. For the CDR3, the DNA is TGTGCCATCAGTGAGTCAGGGGACGGAAACACCATATATTTT. Translation: CAISESGDGNTIYF.

This chain uses TRBV15 with TRBJ1-4, with D unresolved. Trimming left V 10 bases short and J 4 bases short, with 10 bases between. Germline CDR1 is LNHNV and CDR2 is YYDKDF (reference sequence). The CDR3 runs to 12 residues. CDR3 coding DNA: TGTGCCATCGGACGGTATAATGAAAAACTGTTTTTT. Translating it yields CAIGRYNEKLFF.

The chain couples TRBV10-3 to TRBJ1-3; no firm D call. The V end lost 8 bases, the J end lost 0 bases, and 14 bases lay between the germline ends. Germline CDR1 is ENHRY and CDR2 is SYGVKD. The CDR3 length is 15 residues. The CDR3 spells CAIRPGVNSGNTIYF. Here the CDR3 DNA reads TGTGCCATCCGTCCCGGGGTGAACTCTGGAAACACCATATATTTT.

This sequence joins TRBV5-6 and TRBJ1-5; D possibly corresponds to TRBD1 (6 bases). V lost 0 bases, J lost 0 bases, and 19 bases lay in between. Germline lookup yields CDR1 SGHDT and CDR2 YYEEEE. The CDR3 runs 19 residues. The CDR3 is CASSLGGTRRVGSNQPQHF. Written as DNA, the CDR3 is TGTGCCAGCAGCTTGGGGGGGACACGGAGGGTAGGTAGCAATCAGCCCCAGCATTTT. Full variable domain (missing parts from reference TRBV5-6 and TRBJ1-5): DAGVTQSPTHLIKTRGQQVTLRCSPKSGHDTVSWYQQALGQGPQFIFQYYEEEERQRGNFPDRFSGHQFPNYSSELNVNALLLGDSALYLCASSLGGTRRVGSNQPQHFGDGTRLSIL.

The chain uses TRBV27 and TRBJ2-2; no clear D. V dropped 5 bases and J dropped 7 bases, with 14 bases sitting between them. The germline gives CDR1 MNHEY, CDR2 SMNVEV (reference sequence). The CDR3 runs to 14 residues. For the CDR3, the DNA is TGTGCCAGCAGTGGCTCCAGAGGTTTCGGGGAGCTGTTTTTT. This gives the protein CASSGSRGFGELFF.

The CDR3 here is CASTGSIGDREGNYGYTF. In DNA, the CDR3 is TGTGCCAGCACCGGCTCTATAGGGGACAGGGAAGGAAATTATGGCTACACCTTC. This chain links TRBV27 with TRBJ1-2, with 9 bases identical to TRBD1. V lost 7 bases, J lost 5 bases, and 20 bases stayed unmatched. Germline CDR1 is MNHEY and CDR2 is SMNVEV (reference sequence). The CDR3 sequence is 18 residues long.

This clonotype was seen a few times. This chain uses TRBV6-2 or TRBV6-3 with TRBJ2-7; the match to TRBD1 covers 12 bases. Germline lookup yields CDR1 MNHEY and CDR2 SVGEGT. The V segment lost 7 bases and the J segment 4 bases; nucleotides outside the gene matches: 8. The CDR3 is made up of 15 amino acids. CDR3 residues: CASNEGTGGRYEQYF. DNA of the CDR3: TGTGCCAGCAATGAGGGGACAGGGGGCAGGTACGAGCAGTACTTC.

The sample holds a few counts of this clonotype. This chain links TRBV7-8 with TRBJ2-3; either TRBD1 or TRBD2 may supply D (5 bases each). The CDR3 is made up of 14 amino acids. Deletions cut 5 bases from V and 2 bases from J, with 11 bases between. Germline V gives CDR1 SGHVS, CDR2 FQNEAQ. The CDR3 spells CASSPTGTTDTQYF. DNA for the CDR3: TGTGCCAGCAGCCCCACCGGGACCACAGATACGCAGTATTTT.

Here the CDR3 reads CASSLAAGASTDTQYF. CDR3 nucleotides: TGTGCCAGCAGCTTAGCGGCGGGTGCTAGCACAGATACGCAGTATTTT. The chain combines TRBV7-9 with TRBJ2-3, with a tentative D call TRBD2 (5 bases). Deletions cut 0 bases from V and 0 bases from J, with 10 bases between. This CDR3 comprises 16 residues. Germline loops: CDR1 SEHNR, CDR2 FQNEAQ (reference sequence).

This chain connects TRBV11-3 to TRBJ2-5; TRBD1 aligns across 7 bases. The CDR3 contains 13 residues. Germline loops: CDR1 SGHNT, CDR2 YENEEA. The V and J ends lost 6 bases and 5 bases, in that order; junction bases with no gene match: 6. The CDR3 sequence: CASSSTGLETQYF. As DNA, the CDR3 is TGTGCCAGCAGTTCGACAGGGCTGGAGACCCAGTACTTC.

The chain employs TRBV11-2 and TRBJ1-6, with D perhaps TRBD1 (5 bases). The germline V gene has CDR1 SGHAT and CDR2 FQNNGV. The CDR3 is 14 amino acids. Trimming removed 3 bases from V and 7 bases from J, with 10 bases in between. The CDR3 sequence is CASSFEGSNSPLHF. CDR3 in DNA: TGTGCCAGCAGCTTTGAGGGGTCCAATTCACCCCTCCACTTT.

The V call is TRBV7-9, the J call TRBJ1-1, with D perhaps TRBD1 (5 bases). Germline CDR1 and CDR2: SEHNR and FQNEAQ (reference sequence). The CDR3 runs to 13 residues. V was clipped by 5 bases and J by 5 bases, with 12 bases between them. The DNA for the CDR3 is TGTGCCAGCAGCCTTGGGGGGAAAACTGAAGCTTTCTTT. Translation: CASSLGGKTEAFF.

This chain connects TRBV12-3 or TRBV12-4 to TRBJ1-1, with TRBD1 identical over 7 bases. The CDR3 consists of 18 residues. Losses at the gene ends were 7 bases for V and 1 base for J; bases not matched to a gene: 18. CDR3 protein: CASTMGRQGLIKNTEAFF. The DNA for the CDR3 is TGTGCCAGCACTATGGGGCGACAGGGACTCATCAAGAACACTGAAGCTTTCTTT.

This clonotype has just a few counts. The genes are TRBV5-8 and TRBJ2-7; 9 positions agree with TRBD1. CDR1 is SGHTS, CDR2 YDEGEE, per germline. CDR3 size: 14 residues. V lost 6 bases, J lost 2 bases, and 6 bases stayed unmatched. The CDR3 DNA reads as TGTGCCAGCACCAGGACAGGGGCCACCTACGAGCAGTACTTC. Residues: CASTRTGATYEQYF.

The chain joins TRBV5-8 to TRBJ2-7; TRBD2 is a possible D gene (5 bases). The germline CDR1 and CDR2 sequences are SGHTS and YDEGEE. V gave up 5 bases and J gave up 2 bases, with 11 bases separating them. This CDR3 is built from 13 residues. As DNA, the CDR3 is TGTGCCAGCAGAAGGACGGGAACCTACGAGCAGTACTTC. Translation: CASRRTGTYEQYF.

This clonotype was detected only once. V gene TRBV18 combines with J gene TRBJ1-6, with TRBD1 as a possible D gene (5 bases). Trimming removed 0 bases from V and 7 bases from J, with 10 bases in between. Per the germline V gene, CDR1 is KGHSH and CDR2 is LQKENI. CDR3 length: 15 residues. CDR3 nucleotides: TGTGCCAGCTCACCACCGACCCCAGGGAATTCACCCCTCCACTTT. Encoded protein: CASSPPTPGNSPLHF.